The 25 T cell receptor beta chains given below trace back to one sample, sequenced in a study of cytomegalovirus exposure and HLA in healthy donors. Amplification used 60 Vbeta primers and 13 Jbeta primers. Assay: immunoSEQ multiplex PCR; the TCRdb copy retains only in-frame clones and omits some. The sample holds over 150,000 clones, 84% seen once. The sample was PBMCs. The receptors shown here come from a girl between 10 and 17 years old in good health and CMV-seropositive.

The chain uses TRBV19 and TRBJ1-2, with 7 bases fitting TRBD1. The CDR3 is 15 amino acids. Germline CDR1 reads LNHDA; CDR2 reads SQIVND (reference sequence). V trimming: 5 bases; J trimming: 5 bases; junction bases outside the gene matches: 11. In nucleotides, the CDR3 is TGTGCCAGTAGTCTCCAAGGACAGGCTTGGTATGGCTACACCTTC. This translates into CASSLQGQAWYGYTF.

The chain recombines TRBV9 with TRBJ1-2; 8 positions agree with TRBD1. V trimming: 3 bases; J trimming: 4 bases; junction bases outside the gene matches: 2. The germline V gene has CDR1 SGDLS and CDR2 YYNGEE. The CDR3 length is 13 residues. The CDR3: CASSAGGRYGYTF. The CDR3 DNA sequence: TGTGCCAGCAGCGCAGGGGGCCGCTATGGCTACACCTTC.

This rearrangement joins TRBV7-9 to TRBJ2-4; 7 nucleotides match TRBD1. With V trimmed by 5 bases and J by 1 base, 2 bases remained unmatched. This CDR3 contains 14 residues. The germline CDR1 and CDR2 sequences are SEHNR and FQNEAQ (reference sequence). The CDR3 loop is CASSIRGAKNIQYF. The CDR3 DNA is TGTGCCAGCAGCATCAGGGGGGCCAAAAACATTCAGTACTTC. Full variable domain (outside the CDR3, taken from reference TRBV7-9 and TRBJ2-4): DTGVSQNPRHKITKRGQNVTFRCDPISEHNRLYWYRQTLGQGPEFLTYFQNEAQLEKSRLLSDRFSAERPKGSFSTLEIQRTEQGDSAMYLCASSIRGAKNIQYFGAGTRLSVL.

The CDR3 DNA reads as TGTGCCAGCATGCCGATGGAGGCGGGGATCGGCTACACCTTC. Encoded protein: CASMPMEAGIGYTF. The V gene is TRBV7-8, the J gene TRBJ1-2, with D uncertain. Germline loops: CDR1 SGHVS, CDR2 FQNEAQ. The CDR3 sequence is 14 residues long. V shed 7 bases and J shed 8 bases, with 20 bases lying between them.

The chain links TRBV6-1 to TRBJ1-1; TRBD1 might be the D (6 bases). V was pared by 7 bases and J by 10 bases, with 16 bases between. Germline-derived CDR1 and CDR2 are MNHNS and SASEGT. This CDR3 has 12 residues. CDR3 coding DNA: TGTGCCAGCACCTCCCTCCGGGACACAGCTTTCTTT. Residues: CASTSLRDTAFF.

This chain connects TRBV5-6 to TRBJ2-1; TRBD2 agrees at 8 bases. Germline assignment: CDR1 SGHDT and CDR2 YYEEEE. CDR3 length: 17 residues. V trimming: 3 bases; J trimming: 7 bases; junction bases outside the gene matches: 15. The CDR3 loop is CASSSLPGLGFLNEQFF. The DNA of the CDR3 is TGTGCCAGCAGCTCGTTACCGGGACTAGGTTTTTTGAATGAGCAGTTCTTC.

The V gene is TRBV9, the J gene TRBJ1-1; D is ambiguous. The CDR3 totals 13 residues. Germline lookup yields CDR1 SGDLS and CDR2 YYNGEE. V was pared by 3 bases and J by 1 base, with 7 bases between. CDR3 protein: CASSEGANTEAFF. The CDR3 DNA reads TGTGCCAGCAGCGAGGGAGCGAACACTGAAGCTTTCTTT. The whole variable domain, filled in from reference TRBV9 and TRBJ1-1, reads DSGVTQTPKHLITATGQRVTLRCSPRSGDLSVYWYQQSLDQGLQFLIQYYNGEERAKGNILERFSAQQFPDLHSELNLSSLELGDSALYFCASSEGANTEAFFGQGTRLTVV.

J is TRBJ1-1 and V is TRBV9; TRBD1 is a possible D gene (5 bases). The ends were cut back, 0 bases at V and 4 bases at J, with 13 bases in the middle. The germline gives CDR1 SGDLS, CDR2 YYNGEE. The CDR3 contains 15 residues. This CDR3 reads CASSVAWGEGTEAFF. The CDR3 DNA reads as TGTGCCAGCAGCGTAGCTTGGGGGGAGGGCACTGAAGCTTTCTTT. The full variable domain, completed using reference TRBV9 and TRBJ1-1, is DSGVTQTPKHLITATGQRVTLRCSPRSGDLSVYWYQQSLDQGLQFLIQYYNGEERAKGNILERFSAQQFPDLHSELNLSSLELGDSALYFCASSVAWGEGTEAFFGQGTRLTVV.

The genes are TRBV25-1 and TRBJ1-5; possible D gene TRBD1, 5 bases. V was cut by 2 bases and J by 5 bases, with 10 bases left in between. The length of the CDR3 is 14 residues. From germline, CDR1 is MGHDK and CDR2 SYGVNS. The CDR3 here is CASSEIWGDQPQHF. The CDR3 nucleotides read TGTGCCAGCAGTGAAATCTGGGGGGATCAGCCCCAGCATTTT.

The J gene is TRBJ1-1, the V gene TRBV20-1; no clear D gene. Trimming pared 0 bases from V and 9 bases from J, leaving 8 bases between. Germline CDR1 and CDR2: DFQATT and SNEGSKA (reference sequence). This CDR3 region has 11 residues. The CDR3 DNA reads TGCAGTGCTAGAGATCTGCGGAAAGCTTTCTTT. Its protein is CSARDLRKAFF.

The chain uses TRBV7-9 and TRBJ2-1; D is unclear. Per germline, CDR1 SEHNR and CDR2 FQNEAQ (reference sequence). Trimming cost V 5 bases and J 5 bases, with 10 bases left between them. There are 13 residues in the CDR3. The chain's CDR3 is CASSPKRDNEQFF. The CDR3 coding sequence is TGTGCCAGCAGCCCAAAACGCGACAATGAGCAGTTCTTC. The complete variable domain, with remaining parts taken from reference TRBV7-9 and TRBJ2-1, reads DTGVSQNPRHKITKRGQNVTFRCDPISEHNRLYWYRQTLGQGPEFLTYFQNEAQLEKSRLLSDRFSAERPKGSFSTLEIQRTEQGDSAMYLCASSPKRDNEQFFGPGTRLTVL.

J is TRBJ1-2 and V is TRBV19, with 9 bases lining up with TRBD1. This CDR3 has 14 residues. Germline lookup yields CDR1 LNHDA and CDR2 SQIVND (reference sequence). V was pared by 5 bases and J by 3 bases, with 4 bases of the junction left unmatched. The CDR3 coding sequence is TGTGCCAGTAGTCCGGACAGGGGTTACTATGGCTACACCTTC. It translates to CASSPDRGYYGYTF.

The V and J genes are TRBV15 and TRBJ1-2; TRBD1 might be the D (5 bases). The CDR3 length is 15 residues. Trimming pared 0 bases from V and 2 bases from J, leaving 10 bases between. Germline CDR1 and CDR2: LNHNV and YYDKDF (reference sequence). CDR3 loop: CATSRETGRNYGYTF. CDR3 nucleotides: TGTGCCACCAGCAGAGAAACAGGACGGAACTATGGCTACACCTTC.

CDR3 region: CASSYVRQGNYGYTF. The CDR3 DNA reads TGTGCCAGCAGTTACGTCCGACAGGGTAACTATGGCTACACCTTC. The chain couples TRBV6-5 to TRBJ1-2; 7 nucleotides agree with TRBD1. The CDR3 extends over 15 amino acids. The V and J ends lost 2 bases and 1 base, in that order; junction bases with no gene match: 4. Germline V gene sequence: CDR1 MNHEY, CDR2 SVGAGI.

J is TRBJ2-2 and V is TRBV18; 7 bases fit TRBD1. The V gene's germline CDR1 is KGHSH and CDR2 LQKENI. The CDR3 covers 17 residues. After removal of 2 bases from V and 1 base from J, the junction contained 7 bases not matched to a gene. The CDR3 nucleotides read TGTGCCAGCTCACCAAATAGACAGGGAATGAACACCGGGGAGCTGTTTTTT. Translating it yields CASSPNRQGMNTGELFF.

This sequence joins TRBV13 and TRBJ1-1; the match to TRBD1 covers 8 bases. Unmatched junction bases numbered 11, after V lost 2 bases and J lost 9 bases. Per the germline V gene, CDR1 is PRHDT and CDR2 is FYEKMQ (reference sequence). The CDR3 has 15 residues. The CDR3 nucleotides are TGTGCCAGCAGCTTAAGCGGGCAGGGGGCACTGAAAGCTTTCTTT. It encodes CASSLSGQGALKAFF.

The CDR3 loop reads CASSPLMGLRYEKLFF. CDR3 DNA sequence: TGTGCCAGCAGCCCGCTGATGGGCCTTCGGTATGAAAAACTGTTTTTT. This sequence joins TRBV5-4 and TRBJ1-4; D gene uncertain. The CDR3 is 16 residues long. Germline CDR1 and CDR2: SGHNT and YYREEE (reference sequence). Deletions cut 4 bases from V and 6 bases from J, with 19 bases between.

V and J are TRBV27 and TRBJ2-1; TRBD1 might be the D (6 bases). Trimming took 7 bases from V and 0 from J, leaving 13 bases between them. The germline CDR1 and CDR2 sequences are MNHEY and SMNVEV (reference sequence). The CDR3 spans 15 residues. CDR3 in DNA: TGTGCCAGCAACCTGGGGGCCCCCTCCTACAATGAGCAGTTCTTC. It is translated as CASNLGAPSYNEQFF.

Written as DNA, the CDR3 is TGTGCCAGCAGCTTGGACGGAGGATCTACTGAAGCTTTCTTT. It specifies CASSLDGGSTEAFF. The V call is TRBV11-3, the J call TRBJ1-1; D gene uncertain. Trimming took off 3 bases at V and 5 bases at J, with 13 bases between the two ends. The CDR3 spans 14 residues. The V gene's germline CDR1 is SGHNT and CDR2 YENEEA.

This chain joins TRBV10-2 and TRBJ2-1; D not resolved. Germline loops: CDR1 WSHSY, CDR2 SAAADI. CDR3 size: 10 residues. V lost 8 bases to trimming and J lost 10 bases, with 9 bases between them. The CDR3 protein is CASFLKEQFF. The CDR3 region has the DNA TGCGCCAGCTTCCTTAAAGAGCAGTTCTTC.

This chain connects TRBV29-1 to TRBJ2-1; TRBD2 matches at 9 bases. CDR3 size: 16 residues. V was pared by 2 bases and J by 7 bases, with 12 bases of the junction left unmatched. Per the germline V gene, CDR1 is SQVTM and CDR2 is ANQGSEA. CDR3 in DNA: TGCAGCGTTGAATCCTTTAGCGGGGGCCAGGGAAATGAGCAGTTCTTC. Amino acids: CSVESFSGGQGNEQFF.

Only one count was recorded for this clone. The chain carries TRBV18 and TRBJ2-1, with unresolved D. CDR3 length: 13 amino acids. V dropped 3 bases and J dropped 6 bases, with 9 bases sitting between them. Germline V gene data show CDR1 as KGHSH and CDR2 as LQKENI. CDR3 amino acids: CASSPLAFNEQFF. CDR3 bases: TGTGCCAGCTCACCCTTGGCCTTCAATGAGCAGTTCTTC. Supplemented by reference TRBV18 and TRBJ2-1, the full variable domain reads NAGVMQNPRHLVRRRGQEARLRCSPMKGHSHVYWYRQLPEEGLKFMVYLQKENIIDESGMPKERFSAEFPKEGPSILRIQQVVRGDSAAYFCASSPLAFNEQFFGPGTRLTVL.

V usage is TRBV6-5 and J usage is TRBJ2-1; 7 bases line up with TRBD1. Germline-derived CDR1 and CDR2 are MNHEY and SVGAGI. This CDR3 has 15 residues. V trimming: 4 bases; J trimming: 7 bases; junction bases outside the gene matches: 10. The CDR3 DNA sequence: TGTGCCAGCAGTTCAAACAGGGGCGGTGGGAATGAGCAGTTCTTC. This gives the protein CASSSNRGGGNEQFF.

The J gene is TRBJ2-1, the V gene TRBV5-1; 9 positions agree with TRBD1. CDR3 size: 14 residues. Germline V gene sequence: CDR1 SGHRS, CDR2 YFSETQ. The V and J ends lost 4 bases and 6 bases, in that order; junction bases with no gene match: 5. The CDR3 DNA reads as TGCGCCAGCAGCCCGATGGACAGGGGCAATGAGCAGTTCTTC. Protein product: CASSPMDRGNEQFF.

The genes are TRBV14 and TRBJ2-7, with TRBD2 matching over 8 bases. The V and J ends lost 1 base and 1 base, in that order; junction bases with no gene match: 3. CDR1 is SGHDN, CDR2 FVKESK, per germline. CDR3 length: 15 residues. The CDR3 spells CASSQVRGGSYEQYF. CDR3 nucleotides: TGTGCCAGCAGCCAAGTCCGCGGGGGGTCCTACGAGCAGTACTTC. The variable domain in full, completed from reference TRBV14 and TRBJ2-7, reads EAGVTQFPSHSVIEKGQTVTLRCDPISGHDNLYWYRRVMGKEIKFLLHFVKESKQDESGMPNNRFLAERTGGTYSTLKVQPAELEDSGVYFCASSQVRGGSYEQYFGPGTRLTVT.